These T cell receptor beta chains were read from a single sample in a study of OX40 agonist ivuxolimab in advanced cancers. TCRdb's table, derived via immunoSEQ multiplex PCR, lists solely in-frame clones and lacks some. The data hold fewer than 120,000 clones, with around 90% observed a single time. The sequences come from CD4+ or CD8+ T cells sorted from blood, collected in a trial of the OX40 agonist ivuxolimab. These receptors came from an adult with an advanced solid tumor such as melanoma, head and neck, liver or kidney cancer. Both conserved end residues are part of each CDR3. A D gene is named only where the DNA matches it firmly. Only some rows state a clone size, as once, few, many or a class for expanded clones.

V	length	D	J	size	CDR3	DNA
TRBV30	13	-	TRBJ2-2	-	CAWSVGGPGELFF	TGTGCCTGGAGTGTCGGGGGGCCCGGGGAGCTGTTTTTT
TRBV5-1	16	TRBD1	TRBJ1-1	once	CASSLDPGGQPTEAFF	TGCGCCAGCAGCTTGGACCCCGGGGGACAGCCCACTGAAGCTTTCTTT
TRBV19	18	TRBD2	TRBJ2-3	-	CASSFRGGREASTDTQYF	TGTGCCAGTAGTTTCAGAGGCGGGAGGGAGGCTAGCACAGATACGCAGTATTTT
TRBV5-1	17	TRBD1	TRBJ1-1	-	CASSASGTGGYNTEAFF	TGCGCCAGCAGCGCCTCCGGGACAGGGGGCTACAACACTGAAGCTTTCTTT
TRBV7-2	14	TRBD1	TRBJ1-1	once	CASSLMQGGSEAFF	TGTGCCAGCAGCTTAATGCAGGGGGGCTCTGAAGCTTTCTTT
TRBV25-1	15	-	TRBJ2-6	once	CASSEDTSGANVLTF	TGTGCCAGCAGTGAGGACACATCTGGGGCCAACGTCCTGACTTTC
TRBV5-6	17	-	TRBJ1-3	-	CASSQETRVSSGNTIYF	TGTGCCAGCAGCCAAGAGACCAGGGTTTCCTCTGGAAACACCATATATTTT
TRBV19	20	TRBD1	TRBJ1-1	-	CASSIQAPGQGGRANTEAFF	TGTGCCAGTAGTATCCAGGCCCCGGGACAGGGCGGTCGAGCGAACACTGAAGCTTTCTTT
TRBV2	13	-	TRBJ1-1	few	CATILDRNTEAFF	TGTGCCACTATCCTCGACAGGAACACTGAAGCTTTCTTT
TRBV7-3	15	-	TRBJ2-1	-	CASSSSGHPYNEQFF	TGTGCCAGCAGCTCGTCCGGACACCCCTACAATGAGCAGTTCTTC
TRBV2	14	-	TRBJ2-2	-	CASSEALRGGELFF	TGTGCCAGCAGTGAAGCGCTTCGGGGAGGGGAGCTGTTTTTT
TRBV19	15	-	TRBJ1-2	-	CASSMTWGTDYGYTF	TGTGCCAGTAGTATGACCTGGGGGACTGACTATGGCTACACCTTC
TRBV5-1	15	-	TRBJ2-1	once	CASVIAEPLYNEQFF	TGCGCCAGCGTAATAGCGGAGCCACTCTACAATGAGCAGTTCTTC
TRBV28	17	-	TRBJ2-7	-	CASSSFGSLGPRHEQYF	TGTGCCAGCAGTTCCTTTGGGAGTCTAGGACCCCGCCACGAGCAGTACTTC
TRBV10-3	15	TRBD1	TRBJ1-3	few	CAISEDRAAGNTIYF	TGTGCCATCAGTGAGGACAGGGCTGCCGGAAACACCATATATTTT
TRBV19	15	TRBD1	TRBJ2-2	-	CASSPGTANTGELFF	TGTGCCAGTAGTCCCGGGACAGCGAACACCGGGGAGCTGTTTTTT
TRBV28	14	-	TRBJ1-2	-	CASSLLQANYGYTF	TGTGCCAGCAGTTTGTTACAGGCCAACTATGGCTACACCTTC
TRBV18	16	TRBD1	TRBJ1-3	-	CASSPNRDSSGNTIYF	TGTGCCAGCTCACCGAACCGGGACAGCTCTGGAAACACCATATATTTT
TRBV27	12	-	TRBJ1-1	-	CASSLSGGEAFF	TGTGCCAGCAGTTTGTCGGGCGGCGAAGCTTTCTTT
TRBV5-1	16	TRBD1	TRBJ2-1	-	CASSFAGTGHYNEQFF	TGCGCCAGCAGCTTCGCCGGGACAGGGCACTACAATGAGCAGTTCTTC
TRBV4-1	13	-	TRBJ2-7	-	CASSLGPGYEQYF	TGCGCCAGCAGCCTCGGACCGGGCTACGAGCAGTACTTC
TRBV9	16	-	TRBJ1-1	-	CASSVAQGMMDTEAFF	TGTGCCAGCAGCGTAGCTCAGGGAATGATGGATACTGAAGCTTTCTTT
TRBV4-1	13	-	TRBJ1-2	-	CASSQAGERGYTF	TGCGCCAGCAGCCAAGCGGGAGAGAGGGGCTACACCTTC
TRBV28	12	-	TRBJ1-2	-	CASGNSFMGYTF	TGTGCCAGCGGAAACAGCTTTATGGGCTACACCTTC
TRBV7-3	16	-	TRBJ2-1	once	CASSSTGNREYNEQFF	TGTGCCAGCAGCTCGACAGGGAATCGGGAGTACAATGAGCAGTTCTTC
TRBV6-1	14	TRBD1	TRBJ2-7	-	CASSGGQASYEQYF	TGTGCCAGCAGTGGGGGACAGGCCTCCTACGAGCAGTACTTC
TRBV27	13	TRBD1	TRBJ2-1	-	CASKFTGGNEQFF	TGTGCCAGCAAGTTTACAGGGGGCAATGAGCAGTTCTTC
TRBV9	14	TRBD1	TRBJ2-7	-	CASSPGQSSYEQYF	TGTGCCAGCAGCCCGGGACAGAGTTCGTACGAGCAGTACTTC
TRBV5-1	14	-	TRBJ1-2	-	CASSLALPAYGYTF	TGCGCCAGCAGCTTGGCCTTACCAGCCTATGGCTACACCTTC
TRBV30	14	TRBD1	TRBJ1-5	once	CAWSRGQLNQPQHF	TGTGCCTGGAGTCGGGGACAGCTAAATCAGCCCCAGCATTTT
TRBV7-3	15	TRBD2	TRBJ2-1	once	CASSLKREFYNEQFF	TGTGCCAGCAGCTTAAAGCGGGAGTTCTACAATGAGCAGTTCTTC
TRBV6-5	13	-	TRBJ1-5	-	CASSYFSNQPQHF	TGTGCCAGCAGTTACTTCAGCAATCAGCCCCAGCATTTT
TRBV6-5	14	-	TRBJ1-1	-	CASINPGQNTEAFF	TGTGCCAGCATCAATCCGGGACAGAACACTGAAGCTTTCTTT
TRBV30	14	TRBD1	TRBJ1-4	-	CAWCPDRGNEKLFF	TGTGCCTGGTGCCCCGACAGGGGTAATGAAAAACTGTTTTTT
TRBV2	14	-	TRBJ1-1	once	CASSVDRTDTEAFF	TGTGCCAGCAGTGTGGACAGAACGGACACTGAAGCTTTCTTT
TRBV9	14	TRBD1	TRBJ1-2	-	CASSRGTGRYGYTF	TGTGCCAGCAGCCGTGGGACAGGGCGCTATGGCTACACCTTC
TRBV7-8	18	-	TRBJ1-5	-	CASSLMAGRTYSNQPQHF	TGTGCCAGCAGCTTAATGGCAGGGAGAACTTATAGCAATCAGCCCCAGCATTTT
TRBV12-5	14	-	TRBJ1-1	-	CASGLANTGTEAFF	TGTGCTAGTGGTTTGGCCAACACGGGGACTGAAGCTTTCTTT
TRBV7-2	14	-	TRBJ1-1	-	CASSPGTFNTEAFF	TGTGCCAGCAGCCCCGGGACCTTCAACACTGAAGCTTTCTTT
TRBV7-3	14	-	TRBJ2-5	-	CASSLGLSSETQYF	TGTGCCAGCAGCTTGGGCCTTAGTTCAGAGACCCAGTACTTC
TRBV28	15	TRBD1	TRBJ2-7	-	CASRLTSRGLWEQYF	TGTGCCAGCAGACTAACAAGCAGGGGGCTCTGGGAGCAGTACTTC
TRBV11-2	16	TRBD2	TRBJ2-2	-	CASSPGAGGATGELFF	TGTGCCAGCAGCCCTGGAGCGGGGGGGGCTACCGGGGAGCTGTTTTTT
TRBV7-2	14	-	TRBJ2-3	-	CASSLERGTDTQYF	TGTGCCAGCAGCTTAGAACGGGGCACAGATACGCAGTATTTT
TRBV10-3	14	TRBD1	TRBJ1-2	few	CATRDSKKLYGYTF	TGTGCCACCCGGGACAGCAAAAAATTATATGGCTACACCTTC
TRBV6-1	14	-	TRBJ2-7	-	CASGGGNFNYEQYF	TGTGCCAGCGGAGGGGGAAACTTTAACTACGAGCAGTACTTC
TRBV7-3	13	-	TRBJ1-3	-	CASSSYSENTIYF	TGTGCCAGCAGCTCGTACAGTGAAAACACCATATATTTT
TRBV7-9	12	-	TRBJ1-2	-	CASSLAQGGYTF	TGTGCCAGCAGCTTAGCGCAAGGGGGCTACACCTTC
TRBV6-5	15	TRBD1	TRBJ1-1	few	CASSNQGQKNTEAFF	TGTGCCAGCAGTAACCAGGGACAGAAAAACACTGAAGCTTTCTTT
TRBV7-6	18	TRBD1	TRBJ2-5	-	CASSLPDRGRIDGETQYF	TGTGCCAGCAGCCTTCCGGACAGGGGAAGGATCGACGGAGAGACCCAGTACTTC
TRBV4-3	17	TRBD1	TRBJ2-2	once	CASSQGITGGFTGELFF	TGCGCCAGCAGCCAAGGCATAACAGGGGGATTCACCGGGGAGCTGTTTTTT
TRBV19	16	-	TRBJ2-1	-	CASSTGRDPPYNEQFF	TGTGCCAGTAGTACCGGGCGGGACCCCCCCTACAATGAGCAGTTCTTC
TRBV6-1	16	-	TRBJ1-6	-	CASSESYGSYNSPLHF	TGTGCCAGCAGTGAGAGTTATGGCTCCTATAATTCACCCCTCCACTTT